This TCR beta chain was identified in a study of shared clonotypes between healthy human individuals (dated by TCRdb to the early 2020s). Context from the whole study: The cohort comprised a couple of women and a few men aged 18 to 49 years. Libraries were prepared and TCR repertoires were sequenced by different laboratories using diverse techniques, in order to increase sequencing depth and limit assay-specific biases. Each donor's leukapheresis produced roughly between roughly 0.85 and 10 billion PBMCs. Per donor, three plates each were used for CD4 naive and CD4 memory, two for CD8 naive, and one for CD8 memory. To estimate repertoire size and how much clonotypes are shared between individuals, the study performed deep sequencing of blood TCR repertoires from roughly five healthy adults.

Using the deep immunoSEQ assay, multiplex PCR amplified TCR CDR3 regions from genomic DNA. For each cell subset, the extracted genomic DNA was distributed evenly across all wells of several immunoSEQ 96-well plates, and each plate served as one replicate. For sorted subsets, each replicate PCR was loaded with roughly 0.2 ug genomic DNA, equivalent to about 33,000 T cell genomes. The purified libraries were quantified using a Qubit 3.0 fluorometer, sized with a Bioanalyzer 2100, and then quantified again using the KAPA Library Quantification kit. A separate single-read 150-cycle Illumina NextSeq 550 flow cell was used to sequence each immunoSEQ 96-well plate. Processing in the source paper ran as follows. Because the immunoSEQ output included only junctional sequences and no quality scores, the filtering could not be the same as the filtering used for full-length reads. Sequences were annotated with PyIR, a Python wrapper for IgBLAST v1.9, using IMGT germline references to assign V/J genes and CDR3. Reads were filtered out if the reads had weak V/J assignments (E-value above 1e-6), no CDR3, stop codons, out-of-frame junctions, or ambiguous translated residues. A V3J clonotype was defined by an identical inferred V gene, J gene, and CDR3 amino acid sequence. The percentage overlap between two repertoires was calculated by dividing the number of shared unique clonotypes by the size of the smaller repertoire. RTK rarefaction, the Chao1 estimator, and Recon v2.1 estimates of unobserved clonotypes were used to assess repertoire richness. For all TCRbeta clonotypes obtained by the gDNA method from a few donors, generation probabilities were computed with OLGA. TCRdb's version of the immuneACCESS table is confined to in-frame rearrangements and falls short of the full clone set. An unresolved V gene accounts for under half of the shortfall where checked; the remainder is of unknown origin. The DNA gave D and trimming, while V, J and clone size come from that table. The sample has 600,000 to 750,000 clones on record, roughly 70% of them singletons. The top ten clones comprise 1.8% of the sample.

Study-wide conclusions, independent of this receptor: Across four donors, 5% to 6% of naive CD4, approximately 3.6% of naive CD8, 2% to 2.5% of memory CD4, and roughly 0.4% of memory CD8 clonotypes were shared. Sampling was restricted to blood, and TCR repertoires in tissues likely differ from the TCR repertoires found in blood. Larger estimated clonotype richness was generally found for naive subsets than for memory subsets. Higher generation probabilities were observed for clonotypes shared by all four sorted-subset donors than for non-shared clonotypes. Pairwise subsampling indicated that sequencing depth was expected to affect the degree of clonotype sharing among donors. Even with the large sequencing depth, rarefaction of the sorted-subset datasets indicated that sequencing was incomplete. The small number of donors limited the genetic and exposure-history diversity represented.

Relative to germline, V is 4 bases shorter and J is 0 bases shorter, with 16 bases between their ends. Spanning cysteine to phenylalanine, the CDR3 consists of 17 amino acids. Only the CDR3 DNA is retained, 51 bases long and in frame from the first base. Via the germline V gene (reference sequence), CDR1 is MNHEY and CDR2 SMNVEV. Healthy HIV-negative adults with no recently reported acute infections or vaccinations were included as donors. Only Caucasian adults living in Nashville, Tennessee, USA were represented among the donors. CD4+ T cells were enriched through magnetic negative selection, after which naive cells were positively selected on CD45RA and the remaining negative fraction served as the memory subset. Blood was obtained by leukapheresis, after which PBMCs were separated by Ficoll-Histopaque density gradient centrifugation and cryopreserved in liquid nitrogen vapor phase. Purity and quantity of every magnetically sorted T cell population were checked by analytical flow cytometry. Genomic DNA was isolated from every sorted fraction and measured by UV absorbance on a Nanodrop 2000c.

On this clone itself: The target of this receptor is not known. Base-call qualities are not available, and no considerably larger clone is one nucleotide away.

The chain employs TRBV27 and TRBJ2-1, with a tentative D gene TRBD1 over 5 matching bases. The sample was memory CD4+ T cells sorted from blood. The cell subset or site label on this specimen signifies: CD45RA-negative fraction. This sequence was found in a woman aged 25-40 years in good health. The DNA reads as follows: TGTGCCAGCAGTTCCCTTCTAGGGGCTATCTCCTACAATGAGCAGTTCTTC. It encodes CASSSLLGAISYNEQFF.